Described below is a single T cell receptor (beta chain) sequence and its context. Its antigen is unknown. The record has no base qualities; no much larger clone is one base away. Sequences LGHDT (CDR1) and YNNKEL (CDR2) are obtained from the germline V gene (reference sequence). Trimming costs V 2 bases and J 4 bases, and their ends lie 14 bases apart. Counted from cysteine to phenylalanine, this CDR3 has 15 amino acids. The kept DNA is CDR3 alone, 45 bases in frame from the first base. TCRbeta CDR3 regions were amplified from genomic DNA by means of the immunoSEQ Assay, a bias-controlled multiplex PCR. As for how the authors treated the data: Nucleated cell counts per sample were estimated from amplification of reference gene primers within the assay. Sequence reads were collapsed and filtered to measure the absolute abundance of every unique TCRbeta CDR3 rearrangement. For each sample, productive Simpson clonality was calculated as the square root of Simpson's diversity index over productive rearrangements. The table was pulled from immuneACCESS by TCRdb, which kept in-frame rearrangements only. Such tables lose some clones; where checked, under half of the loss comes from unresolved V genes, and the rest has no known cause. The DNA gave D and trimming, while V, J and clone size come from that table. The sample has around 140,000 clones on record, about 86% of them singletons. Jointly, the top ten make up approximately 1.4% of the sample.

The sample belongs to a study of blood T cell repertoires in COVID-19 (dated by TCRdb to 2018 to 2021). Study-level background: Collaborator samples came from the United States, Italy and Spain and covered acute and convalescent phases of COVID-19. Sample metadata almost always included a de-identified subject ID, COVID-19 status, age in years and sex. The samples were drawn from two sources: the first 160 participants of the ongoing ImmuneRACE study, and about 1,300 subjects contributed by 6 global collaborators. A freely available public database, intended as a resource for researchers studying the immune response to SARS-CoV-2, is where the repertoires were released. Subjects who had been exposed to COVID-19, were actively infected with it, or had recovered from it provided the deeply sampled blood TCRbeta repertoires that made up the dataset. Where available, HLA class I and class II types were taken from metadata supplied by the sample provider and were not determined by assay-based typing. The material from the prospective study consisted of cDNA or gDNA derived from T cells, B-cell-depleted T cells, or PBMCs.

Broad study findings and their caveats: Clinical and demographic metadata were provided uncurated, with the amount varying by source and participant.

Whole blood was collected in K2EDTA tubes by collaborating institutions according to the institutions' own protocols. Collaborator samples were shipped for TCRbeta analysis as frozen whole blood, isolated PBMCs, or DNA extracted from either sample type. The receptor was derived from a woman aged 60 to 75 with acute or convalescent COVID-19. The sequenced sample was peripheral blood. This sequence uses TRBV3-1 (or the pseudogene TRBV3-2) and TRBJ1-2, with a tentative D gene TRBD1 over 5 matching bases. The bases read TGTGCCAGCAGCCAAAAAGCGGGGGAAGTCTATGGCTACACCTTC. Translated, this is CASSQKAGEVYGYTF.